The 18 T cell receptor beta chains below come from one sample, sequenced in a study of T cell responses to AZD1222 COVID-19 vaccine. TCRdb keeps only in-frame clones here, not all; method: immunoSEQ multiplex PCR. The sample lists 160,000 or so clones, about 90% occurring once. The material was peripheral blood, obtained on day 0 of AZD1222 vaccination. The receptor source for this set is an adult in good health.

This clone is a singleton in its sample. V gene TRBV27 combines with J gene TRBJ2-7; 8 bases agree with TRBD2. V lost 3 bases and J lost 2; bases outside the gene matches: 6. The CDR3 is 15 residues long. Germline V lookup: CDR1 MNHEY, CDR2 SMNVEV (reference sequence). The CDR3 DNA reads TGTGCCAGCAGTTTCTCTAGCGGGCCTACCTACGAGCAGTACTTC. Residues: CASSFSSGPTYEQYF.

The chain joins TRBV7-3 to TRBJ2-2; D gene unclear. V lost 2 bases and J 3 bases, leaving 16 bases between the germline ends. There are 17 residues in the CDR3. Germline V gene sequence: CDR1 SGHTA, CDR2 FQGTGA. This chain's CDR3 is CASSLGPVGFDTGELFF. CDR3 sequence (DNA): TGTGCCAGCAGCTTAGGCCCCGTGGGATTTGACACCGGGGAGCTGTTTTTT.

Here the CDR3 reads CASSLGVTGRGYTF. In DNA, the CDR3 is TGCGCCAGCAGCTTGGGGGTGACTGGGCGAGGCTACACCTTC. This chain uses TRBV5-1 with TRBJ1-2; D not resolved. V was cut by 0 bases and J by 8 bases, with 14 bases left in between. The CDR3 spans 14 residues. Per the germline V gene, CDR1 is SGHRS and CDR2 is YFSETQ.

J is TRBJ1-6 and V is TRBV25-1, with D possibly being TRBD1 (5 bases). V shed 6 bases and J shed 13 bases, with 16 bases lying between them. CDR3 length: 13 amino acids. Germline V gene data show CDR1 as MGHDK and CDR2 as SYGVNS. The CDR3 coding sequence is TGTGCCAGCAGCGCAGGGTCGTTCCTCCCCCTCCACTTT. Protein sequence: CASSAGSFLPLHF.

This clone came up a few times. This chain uses TRBV7-9 with TRBJ2-1; 8 nucleotides agree with TRBD2. The CDR3 length is 15 residues. The germline gives CDR1 SEHNR, CDR2 FQNEAQ (reference sequence). V was clipped by 1 base and J by 9 bases; unmatched bases: 8. CDR3 loop: CASSLVTGGPSEQFF. CDR3 sequence (DNA): TGTGCCAGCAGCTTAGTCACGGGAGGGCCGAGTGAGCAGTTCTTC.

This chain connects TRBV11-2 to TRBJ2-2, with 10 bases matching TRBD1. The CDR3 loop spans 15 amino acids. Germline V gene data show CDR1 as SGHAT and CDR2 as FQNNGV. V was clipped by 3 bases and J by 6 bases; unmatched bases: 4. In DNA form, the CDR3 reads TGTGCCAGCAGCTTCCGGACAGGGGGGGCCGGGGAGCTGTTTTTT. This sequence encodes CASSFRTGGAGELFF.

The chain uses TRBV30 and TRBJ2-2; 10 bases agree with TRBD2. The CDR3 is 16 amino acids. J was trimmed by 4 bases and V by 8 bases; bases with no gene match: 13. Germline lookup yields CDR1 GTSNPN and CDR2 SVGIG (reference sequence). The CDR3 DNA sequence: TGTGCCAGCCCGGGTCTAGCGGGAGTCGGCACCGGGGAGCTGTTTTTT. As protein: CASPGLAGVGTGELFF.

The rearrangement links TRBV28 to TRBJ2-1; 12 bases fit TRBD1. CDR1 is MDHEN, CDR2 SYDVKM, per germline. The CDR3 sequence is 15 residues long. V lost 4 bases to trimming and J lost 9 bases; unmatched junction nucleotides: 7. The CDR3 nucleotides are TGTGCCAGCAGTTCTCCGGGACAGGGGGCAGGTGAGCAGTTCTTC. Protein: CASSSPGQGAGEQFF. The variable domain in full, with the rest retrieved from reference TRBV28 and TRBJ2-1, is DVKVTQSSRYLVKRTGEKVFLECVQDMDHENMFWYRQDPGLGLRLIYFSYDVKMKEKGDIPEGYSVSREKKERFSLILESASTNQTSMYLCASSSPGQGAGEQFFGPGTRLTVL.

As regards this clone: Other DNA sequences of this sample code for an identical CDR3. The rearrangement uses TRBV6-2 or TRBV6-3 and TRBJ2-7, with D unclear. The V gene lost 5 bases and the J gene lost 2 bases, with 4 bases spanning the gap. CDR1 MNHEY and CDR2 SVGEGT come from the germline V gene. This CDR3 comprises 11 residues. The CDR3 region is CASSTTYEQYF. The CDR3 nucleotides read TGTGCCAGCAGTACCACCTACGAGCAGTACTTC.

The chain links TRBV7-6 to TRBJ2-1, with 11 bases matching TRBD2. The CDR3 covers 15 residues. CDR1 is SGHVS, CDR2 FNYEAQ, per germline. V lost 5 bases to trimming and J lost 7 bases; unmatched junction nucleotides: 7. CDR3 sequence: CASSATSGSRNEQFF. CDR3 DNA: TGTGCCAGCAGCGCCACTAGCGGGAGTAGGAATGAGCAGTTCTTC.

The gene calls are TRBV30 and TRBJ1-2; D is unresolved. Trimming cost V 1 base and J 7 bases, with 10 bases left between them. Germline CDR1 and CDR2: GTSNPN and SVGIG (reference sequence). The CDR3 is made up of 12 amino acids. The CDR3 bases are TGTGCCTGGAGTGCGGAGCACCCTGGCTACACCTTC. Protein: CAWSAEHPGYTF. Using reference TRBV30 and TRBJ1-2 for the parts outside the CDR3, the full variable domain is SQTIHQWPATLVQPVGSPLSLECTVEGTSNPNLYWYRQAAGRGLQLLFYSVGIGQISSEVPQNLSASRPQDRQFILSSKKLLLSDSGFYLCAWSAEHPGYTFGSGTRLTVV.

This chain joins TRBV6-2 or TRBV6-3 and TRBJ2-5; D gene ambiguous. The CDR3 has 14 amino acids. The germline V gene has CDR1 MNHEY and CDR2 SVGEGT. V shed 3 bases and J shed 3 bases, with 11 bases lying between them. CDR3 loop: CASSYPQTEETQYF. The DNA of the CDR3 is TGTGCCAGCAGTTATCCACAGACCGAAGAGACCCAGTACTTC.

This clone was found a few times. The gene calls are TRBV25-1 and TRBJ1-6, with 7 bases matching TRBD1. The V and J ends lost 6 bases and 10 bases, in that order; junction bases with no gene match: 15. CDR3 length equals 16 residues. Germline V CDR1 and CDR2: MGHDK, SYGVNS. For the CDR3, the DNA is TGTGCCAGCAGGCCCACATTACAGGGGCCCGGGTCACCCCTCCACTTT. This translates into CASRPTLQGPGSPLHF.

V usage is TRBV24-1 and J usage is TRBJ2-5, with TRBD1 identical over 8 bases. Germline V CDR1 and CDR2: KGHDR, SFDVKD. The CDR3 is made up of 16 amino acids. J lost 2 bases, V lost 1 base, and 5 bases had no gene match. The CDR3, as DNA: TGTGCCACCAGTGATTTCGGGACAGGAACACAAGAGACCCAGTACTTC. This sequence encodes CATSDFGTGTQETQYF.

V gene TRBV5-5 combines with J gene TRBJ1-1, with 9 nucleotides matching TRBD1. V lost 4 bases and J lost 5; bases outside the gene matches: 12. The length of the CDR3 is 16 residues. Looked up from germline, CDR1 is SGHKS and CDR2 is YYEKEE (reference sequence). The CDR3 nucleotides read TGTGCCAGCAGCCCGAGTTTTGGACAGGGGAAAACTGAAGCTTTCTTT. It is translated as CASSPSFGQGKTEAFF.

Details on this clone: At the DNA level, this CDR3 is encoded by other sequences in the same sample as well. The rearrangement joins TRBV30 to TRBJ1-2; no clear D gene. The CDR3 runs 12 residues. V lost 3 bases and J 2 bases, leaving 7 bases between the germline ends. The germline CDR1 and CDR2 sequences are GTSNPN and SVGIG (reference sequence). CDR3 sequence (DNA): TGTGCCTGGAGCGGGGTCAACTATGGCTACACCTTC. It is translated as CAWSGVNYGYTF.

This clone was seen a handful of times. The chain employs TRBV19 and TRBJ2-2; 7 bases agree with TRBD1. The length of the CDR3 is 14 residues. Germline lookup yields CDR1 LNHDA and CDR2 SQIVND (reference sequence). After removal of 6 bases from V and 6 bases from J, the junction contained 7 bases not matched to a gene. The DNA for the CDR3 is TGTGCCAGTAGCGCCCAGGGGGTCTCCGGGGAGCTGTTTTTT. As protein: CASSAQGVSGELFF. Complete variable domain (other parts from reference TRBV19 and TRBJ2-2): DGGITQSPKYLFRKEGQNVTLSCEQNLNHDAMYWYRQDPGQGLRLIYYSQIVNDFQKGDIAEGYSVSREKKESFPLTVTSAQKNPTAFYLCASSAQGVSGELFFGEGSRLTVL.

The chain is built from TRBV7-2 and TRBJ1-2; no definite D call. V was cut by 0 bases and J by 4 bases, with 15 bases left in between. The germline V gene has CDR1 SGHTA and CDR2 FQGNSA. This CDR3 spans 16 amino acids. CDR3 bases: TGTGCCAGCAGCTTAGCAGCGGGGTACATGGGCTATGGCTACACCTTC. This sequence encodes CASSLAAGYMGYGYTF.